Shown below are 5 T cell receptor beta chains from a single sample sequenced in a study of blood T cell repertoires in COVID-19. The data were produced by immunoSEQ multiplex PCR, yet TCRdb's version contains in-frame clones alone and is incomplete. Of about 220,000 clones listed, roughly 84% are singletons. Sequencing was done on a sample of PBMCs or T cells enriched from blood (not recorded which). The origin of the receptors is a woman aged 40 to 50 who had recovered from COVID-19.

This clone turned up a few times. The rearrangement links TRBV5-6 to TRBJ1-2; no reliable D call. The CDR3 covers 14 residues. Germline lookup yields CDR1 SGHDT and CDR2 YYEEEE. The germline V and J ends were trimmed by 0 bases and 2 bases, with 8 bases remaining between them. This chain's CDR3 is CASSLGGENYGYTF. DNA for the CDR3: TGTGCCAGCAGCTTGGGTGGAGAAAACTATGGCTACACCTTC.

The J gene is TRBJ1-6, the V gene TRBV5-1; D gene ambiguous. CDR3 length: 13 amino acids. Trimming took off 0 bases at V and 11 bases at J, with 9 bases between the two ends. Germline V gene sequence: CDR1 SGHRS, CDR2 YFSETQ. DNA for the CDR3: TGCGCCAGCAGCTTGGAATTAGCGACACCCCTCCACTTT. Its translation: CASSLELATPLHF.

This chain uses TRBV5-1 with TRBJ1-2, with TRBD1 matching 11 bases. Germline trimming cut 3 bases from V and 5 bases from J; bases unmatched to any gene: 3. CDR1 is SGHRS and CDR2 is YFSETQ in the germline V gene. The CDR3 has 14 amino acids. This chain's CDR3 is CASSYRDRGYGYTF. The CDR3 DNA is TGCGCCAGCAGCTACCGGGACAGGGGGTATGGCTACACCTTC.

The V call is TRBV30, the J call TRBJ1-5, with a tentative D call TRBD1 (5 bases). This CDR3 is built from 12 residues. Germline V gene lookup returns CDR1 GTSNPN and CDR2 SVGIG (reference sequence). V was shortened by 3 bases and J by 4 bases, with 7 bases between the two germline ends. The CDR3, as DNA: TGTGCCTGGAGCTCAGGGAATCAGCCCCAGCATTTT. This encodes CAWSSGNQPQHF.

The chain joins TRBV7-2 to TRBJ1-6; D might be TRBD1 (5 bases). The V gene lost 4 bases and the J gene lost 9 bases, with 16 bases spanning the gap. Germline V CDR1 and CDR2: SGHTA, FQGNSA. The CDR3 consists of 15 residues. CDR3 protein: CASSSQGTGGSPLHF. The CDR3 nucleotides read TGTGCCAGCAGCTCCCAAGGGACGGGGGGTTCACCCCTCCACTTT.